This TCR beta chain came from a study of regulatory T cells in long-lasting Graves disease. Broader study findings: It was in persistent disease that TRBV28, TRBJ1-2 and TRBJ2-5 were favored.

Arm-PCR with iRepertoire HTBI primers amplified the CDR3 regions for these TCR beta libraries. Using its own MiXCR run on the multiplex PCR reads, TCRdb lists one record per CDR3 protein. The sample lists fewer than 650,000 distinct CDR3 sequences; 15% to 20% were seen once. Time point in this sample: newly diagnosed GD, antithyroid drugs for less than 3 months. PBMC-extracted RNA yielded the TCR library. Patients met American Thyroid Association criteria for Graves' disease. A note on this clonotype: As yet, its antigen is unknown.

V was pared by 8 bases and J by 4 bases, with 17 bases between. The CDR3 loop spans 14 amino acids. Germline values: CDR1 MDHEN, CDR2 SYDVKM. This sample was shared with a second study, whose subject was T cells in Graves' hyperthyroidism and ophthalmopathy.

The sequence came from a man younger than 35 with Graves disease. Sequenced material: peripheral blood mononuclear cells (PBMCs), taken at new diagnosis, from a patient treated with antithyroid drugs. The chain couples TRBV28 to TRBJ1-2; tentatively, D is TRBD1 (6 bases). The CDR3 protein is CASFVRGRSYGYTF. The CDR3 nucleotides read TGTGCCAGCTTCGTCAGGGGAAGGAGCTATGGCTACACCTTC.